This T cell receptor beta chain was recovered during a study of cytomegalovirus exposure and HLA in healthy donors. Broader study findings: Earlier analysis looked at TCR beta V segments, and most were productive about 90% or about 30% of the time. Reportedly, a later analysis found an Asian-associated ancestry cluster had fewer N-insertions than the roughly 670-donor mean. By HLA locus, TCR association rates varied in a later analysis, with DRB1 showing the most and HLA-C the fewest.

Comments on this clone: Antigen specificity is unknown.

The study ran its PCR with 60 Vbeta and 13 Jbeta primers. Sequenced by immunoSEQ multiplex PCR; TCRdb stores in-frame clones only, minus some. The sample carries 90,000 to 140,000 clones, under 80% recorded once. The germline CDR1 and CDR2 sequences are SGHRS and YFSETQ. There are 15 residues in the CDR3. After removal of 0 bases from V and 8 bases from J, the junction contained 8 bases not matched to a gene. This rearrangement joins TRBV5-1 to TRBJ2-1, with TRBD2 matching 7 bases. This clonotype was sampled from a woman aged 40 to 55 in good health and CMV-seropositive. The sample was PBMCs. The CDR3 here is CASSLVRGRVDEQFF. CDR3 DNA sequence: TGCGCCAGCAGCTTGGTGCGCGGGAGAGTCGATGAGCAGTTCTTC.